This TCR beta chain was recovered during a study of regulatory T cells in long-lasting Graves disease. Germline CDR1 is MNHNS and CDR2 is SASEGT. The CDR3 sequence is 16 residues long. V lost 5 bases, J lost 10 bases, and 13 bases stayed unmatched. Sequencing libraries for TCR beta were prepared with iRepertoire HTBI primers and Arm-PCR of CDR3 regions. TCRdb reprocessed the multiplex PCR reads via MiXCR and lists one record per CDR3 protein. The sample lists 450,000 to 600,000 distinct CDR3 sequences; 13% were seen once. A few counts support this clonotype. Time point here: newly diagnosed GD, antithyroid drugs for less than 3 months. There was RNA extracted from PBMCs, and the TCR library was made from it. Separately, the same data were catalogued under a study of T cells in Graves' hyperthyroidism and ophthalmopathy. That work adds: First-round RT-PCR with HTBI primers amplified the TCR CDR3 region. A model of 13 V-J pairs discriminated ophthalmopathy from stable hyperthyroidism.

The source was peripheral blood mononuclear cells (PBMCs), collected at new diagnosis, from a patient treated with antithyroid drugs. This TCR was recovered from a man in his thirties or forties with Graves disease. This rearrangement joins TRBV6-1 to TRBJ2-1; TRBD1 matches 11 bases. The CDR3 region is CASSRKNRDRGGEQFF. In nucleotides, the CDR3 is TGTGCCAGCAGTCGCAAAAACCGGGACAGGGGGGGAGAGCAGTTCTTC.